Sequencing of this TCR beta chain was carried out in a study of PD-L1 blockade in urothelial cancer. Study-level information: Blood analyses occurred 3 weeks (second dose) and 6 weeks post treatment start.

Profiled with immunoSEQ multiplex PCR; TCRdb holds only in-frame clones, not every one. The sample yields approximately 50,000 clones, around 84% seen once. The time point was: pretreatment peripheral blood. Each patient presented with locally advanced or metastatic urothelial carcinoma. The germline CDR1 and CDR2 sequences are MNHEY and SVGAGI. Deletions cut 6 bases from V and 2 bases from J, with 13 bases between. CDR3 length equals 14 residues. Source: PBMCs, taken around atezolizumab (anti-PD-L1) treatment. The receptor was isolated from a man between 65 and 85 years old with urothelial cancer. V is TRBV6-5 and J is TRBJ2-5; a possible D gene is TRBD2 (6 bases). CDR3 residues: CASRERGTQETQYF. In DNA form, the CDR3 reads TGTGCCAGCAGGGAACGGGGGACGCAAGAGACCCAGTACTTC.